This T cell receptor beta chain was identified during a study of CD8 T cells in Susac syndrome. Across the whole study: Among the Susac syndrome patients sequenced, about 6 had active disease and fewer than 10 were in remission.

The RNA input was roughly 0.45 to 1 ug, and it was reverse transcribed with random hexamers. It was immunoSEQ multiplex PCR that amplified TCR beta CDR3 across 54 Vbeta and 13 Jbeta. Using its own MiXCR run on the immunoSEQ multiplex PCR reads, TCRdb lists one record per CDR3 protein. The data hold some 170,000 distinct CDR3 sequences, with roughly 94% observed a single time. The V and J ends lost 3 bases and 3 bases respectively, with 9 bases between them. In germline, CDR1 is SQVTM, CDR2 ANQGSEA. The CDR3 is made up of 12 amino acids. The source of this sequence is a human donor with Susac syndrome. The material sequenced was CD4+ T cells from PBMCs. This sequence joins TRBV29-1 and TRBJ2-7, with D perhaps being TRBD1 or TRBD2 (5 bases each). The CDR3 loop reads CSVEGPGYEQYF. In DNA, the CDR3 is TGCAGCGTTGAGGGACCAGGCTACGAGCAGTACTTC.